A single T cell receptor beta chain is shown here with its context. These data are taken from a study of blood T cells in healthy people across ages. The second PCR ran roughly 7 to 12 cycles with a sample-barcoded 5' primer and J-beta primers. TCRdb reanalysed the 5' RACE reads using MiXCR and keeps one entry per CDR3 protein. Counted here are more than 800,000 distinct CDR3 sequences, 40% to 45% occurring once; the ten biggest clones make up around 18%. The TCR sequence derives from a woman aged 60-70 years in good health. The sample comprised blood.

This chain's CDR3 is CASSTRTGGAEQFF. DNA for the CDR3: TGTGCCAGCAGCACTCGGACGGGAGGAGCGGAGCAGTTCTTC. The chain couples TRBV13 to TRBJ2-1; 7 nucleotides agree with TRBD2. The CDR3 is made up of 14 amino acids. Germline trimming cut 5 bases from V and 10 bases from J; bases unmatched to any gene: 11. Germline CDR1 reads PRHDT; CDR2 reads FYEKMQ (reference sequence).